The source of this T cell receptor beta chain is a study of OX40 agonist ivuxolimab in advanced cancers. The V gene lost 5 bases and the J gene lost 1 base, with 13 bases spanning the gap. Germline loops: CDR1 MGHRA, CDR2 YSYEKL. The CDR3 contains 15 residues. Some clones are missing from TCRdb's copy, which holds only in-frame ones; the method was immunoSEQ multiplex PCR. Among roughly 72,000 clones, over 70% were seen once, and the ten largest hold about 5%. Sample: CD4+ or CD8+ T cells sorted from blood, taken in a trial of the OX40 agonist ivuxolimab. The chain employs TRBV4-1 and TRBJ2-3, with D unresolved. The clonotype comes from an adult with an advanced solid tumor such as melanoma, head and neck, liver or kidney cancer. CDR3 residues: CASSNGPGGTDTQYF. The CDR3 DNA reads TGCGCCAGCAGCAACGGTCCAGGAGGCACAGATACGCAGTATTTT.